The source of this T cell receptor (beta chain) is a study of shared clonotypes between healthy human individuals. The method was immunoSEQ multiplex PCR; TCRdb's version includes in-frame clones alone and lacks a portion of them. The table has roughly 1,800,000 clones, less than 95% seen once; the top ten hold 1% to 1.5%. In the naive CD8 group, cells lacked CD45RO and were positively selected for CCR7, so terminally differentiated effector memory CD45RA+ cells were left out. Trimming stripped 0 bases from V and 3 bases from J, with 10 bases between. The CDR3 covers 15 residues. The germline gives CDR1 PRHDT, CDR2 FYEKMQ (reference sequence).

The source material was naive CD8+ T cells sorted from blood. V is TRBV13 and J is TRBJ2-3; tentative D call: TRBD1 (5 bases). This receptor was taken from a man aged 18 to 35 in good health. The chain's CDR3 is CASSLGRERTDTQYF. CDR3 nucleotide sequence: TGTGCCAGCAGCTTAGGCAGGGAACGGACAGATACGCAGTATTTT.